This TCR beta chain stems from a study of T cell responses to AZD1222 COVID-19 vaccine. As regards this clone: Its matching antigen is unknown.

In germline, CDR1 is SGHTA, CDR2 FQGNSA. The CDR3 has 15 residues. After removal of 7 bases from V and 6 bases from J, the junction contained 11 bases not matched to a gene. Generated by immunoSEQ multiplex PCR, the TCRdb table keeps only in-frame clones and is missing some. This sample yields some 49,000 clones, of which 70% to 90% are seen a single time; 1.1% belongs to the top ten. Broader study findings: Clonal diversity was possibly underestimated, and the donors were mostly white British, with more females. Two AZD1222 administrations were followed by greater Spike-specific TCR breadth and depth. Unmutated variant regions are reportedly targeted by nearly half of spike-specific TCRs. Just a handful of people given AZD1222 tested seropositive at baseline.

The TCR was taken from an adult who received the AZD1222 COVID-19 vaccine. The chain is built from TRBV7-2 and TRBJ2-3; 9 bases align to TRBD2. Sequenced material: peripheral blood, taken 28 days after the second AZD1222 dose. CDR3 residues: CASTGFGGRGDTQYF. Here the CDR3 DNA reads TGTGCCAGCACCGGGTTCGGCGGGAGGGGGGATACGCAGTATTTT.